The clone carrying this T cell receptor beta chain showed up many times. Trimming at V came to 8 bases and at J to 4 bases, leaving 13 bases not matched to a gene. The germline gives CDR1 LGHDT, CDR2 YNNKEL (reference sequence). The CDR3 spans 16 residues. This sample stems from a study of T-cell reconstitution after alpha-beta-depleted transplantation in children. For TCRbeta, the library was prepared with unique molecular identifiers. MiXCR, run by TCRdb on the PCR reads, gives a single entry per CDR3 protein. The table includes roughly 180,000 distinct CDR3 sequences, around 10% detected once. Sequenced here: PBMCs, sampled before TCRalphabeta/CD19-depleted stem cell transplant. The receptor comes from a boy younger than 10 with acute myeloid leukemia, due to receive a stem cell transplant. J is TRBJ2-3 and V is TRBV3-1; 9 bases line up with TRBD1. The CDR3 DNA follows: TGTGCCAGCGGGGTAGGACAGGGGCCCAGCCCAGATACGCAGTATTTT. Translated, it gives CASGVGQGPSPDTQYF.